One and the same sample provided the 13 T cell receptor beta chains below, sequenced in a study of response to subunit inactivated influenza vaccine. TCRdb itself ran the RT-PCR reads through MiXCR, one entry per CDR3 protein. The table lists hundreds of thousands of distinct CDR3 sequences, 15% to 18% of them singletons. The starting material was PBMCs from blood, obtained 11 to 12 days after vaccination. The receptors were gathered from a man aged 45 to 65 who received an inactivated influenza vaccine.

V gene TRBV10-2 combines with J gene TRBJ2-1; 9 bases are a match to TRBD2. Losses at the gene ends were 8 bases for V and 8 bases for J; bases not matched to a gene: 7. Looked up from germline, CDR1 is WSHSY and CDR2 is SAAADI. This CDR3 comprises 13 residues. The CDR3 DNA follows: TGCGCCAGCTGGGCGGGGGGGCTTCATGAGCAGTTCTTC. Translating gives CASWAGGLHEQFF.

The rearrangement uses TRBV4-2 and TRBJ2-1; D unclear. V was shortened by 4 bases and J by 4 bases, with 14 bases between the two germline ends. CDR1 and CDR2 from the germline V gene are LGHNA and YNFKEQ. CDR3 length: 15 amino acids. This CDR3 reads CASSPEQEIYNEQFF. The CDR3 bases are TGTGCCAGCAGCCCCGAGCAGGAGATTTACAATGAGCAGTTCTTC.

The chain links TRBV5-1 to TRBJ2-5; D uncertain. The CDR3 has 14 residues. Germline V gene data show CDR1 as SGHRS and CDR2 as YFSETQ. Trimming took off 0 bases at V and 4 bases at J, with 10 bases between the two ends. The CDR3 DNA is TGCGCCAGCAGCTTGGTCAGTGGGCTAGAGACCCAGTACTTC. It codes for CASSLVSGLETQYF.

This chain links TRBV20-1 with TRBJ2-3; D is ambiguous. Germline values: CDR1 DFQATT, CDR2 SNEGSKA (reference sequence). Trimming stripped 1 base from V and 2 bases from J, with 13 bases between. This CDR3 contains 15 residues. The CDR3 is CSARVITKYTDTQYF. The CDR3 DNA sequence: TGCAGTGCTAGAGTTATAACTAAGTACACAGATACGCAGTATTTT.

This clonotype showed up just a few times. V and J are TRBV7-2 and TRBJ2-7; the D gene is possibly TRBD1 (6 bases). V gave up 5 bases and J gave up 0 bases, with 17 bases separating them. CDR1 and CDR2 (germline): SGHTA, FQGNSA. The CDR3 has 16 amino acids. The CDR3 nucleotides read TGTGCCAGCAGCCCCATTGTACAGGGCAACTCCTACGAGCAGTACTTC. Residues: CASSPIVQGNSYEQYF.

In its sample, this clonotype was seen a few times. The V call is TRBV12-3 or TRBV12-4, the J call TRBJ2-3; no reliable D call. The CDR3 is 13 amino acids. Trimming left V 3 bases short and J 6 bases short, with 10 bases between. The CDR3 spells CASSFSGLDTQYF. As DNA, the CDR3 is TGTGCCAGCAGTTTTTCGGGTTTGGATACGCAGTATTTT.

The chain recombines TRBV6-1 with TRBJ1-2; D possibly corresponds to TRBD1 (5 bases). CDR1 and CDR2 from the germline V gene are MNHNS and SASEGT. The CDR3 extends over 13 amino acids. The ends were cut back, 2 bases at V and 2 bases at J, with 6 bases in the middle. CDR3 DNA sequence: TGTGCCAGCAGTGAACAGGGAAACTATGGCTACACCTTC. Protein sequence: CASSEQGNYGYTF.

The chain carries TRBV24-1 and TRBJ2-5; D call uncertain. The V and J ends lost 3 bases and 2 bases respectively, with 12 bases between them. The CDR3 consists of 15 residues. CDR1 and CDR2 (germline): KGHDR, SFDVKD. The CDR3 sequence is CATSDPRDLQETQYF. In DNA, the CDR3 is TGTGCCACCAGTGATCCCCGTGACCTTCAAGAGACCCAGTACTTC.

This clonotype was found a few times. The chain carries TRBV15 and TRBJ2-2, with 7 bases matching TRBD1. This CDR3 comprises 15 residues. Trimming at V came to 2 bases and at J to 7 bases, leaving 7 bases not matched to a gene. Germline CDR1 is LNHNV and CDR2 is YYDKDF (reference sequence). The DNA for the CDR3 is TGTGCCACCAGCAGACCACAGGGGATGGGCGGGGAGCTGTTTTTT. Its translation: CATSRPQGMGGELFF.

The rearrangement uses TRBV10-3 and TRBJ2-1; 7 bases are shared with TRBD2. The CDR3 runs to 12 residues. Germline V gene sequence: CDR1 ENHRY, CDR2 SYGVKD. The V gene end was trimmed by 9 bases and the J gene end by 7 bases; junction bases not matched to a gene: 6. In nucleotides, the CDR3 is TGTGCCATAGCGGGAAGGGTGAATGAGCAGTTCTTC. This gives the protein CAIAGRVNEQFF.

This clonotype came up many times. The J gene is TRBJ2-2, the V gene TRBV7-8; no firm D call. Trimming took off 1 base at V and 4 bases at J, with 4 bases between the two ends. CDR1 and CDR2 (germline): SGHVS, FQNEAQ. The CDR3 spans 13 residues. The CDR3 sequence: CASSLGITGELFF. The CDR3 nucleotides are TGTGCCAGCAGCTTAGGGATCACCGGGGAGCTGTTTTTT. The whole variable domain, filled in from reference TRBV7-8 and TRBJ2-2, reads GAGVSQSPRYKVAKRGQDVALRCDPISGHVSLFWYQQALGQGPEFLTYFQNEAQLDKSGLPSDRFFAERPEGSVSTLKIQRTQQEDSAVYLCASSLGITGELFFGEGSRLTVL.

The J gene is TRBJ2-5, the V gene TRBV4-1, with 7 bases fitting TRBD2. The V gene's germline CDR1 is MGHRA and CDR2 YSYEKL. Germline trimming cut 4 bases from V and 5 bases from J; bases unmatched to any gene: 7. This CDR3 contains 14 residues. CDR3 loop: CASSRGLVRETQYF. Here the CDR3 DNA reads TGCGCCAGCAGCCGAGGACTAGTGCGGGAGACCCAGTACTTC.

The chain recombines TRBV10-3 with TRBJ2-3; D uncertain. V dropped 0 bases and J dropped 5 bases, with 6 bases sitting between them. There are 13 residues in the CDR3. Per the germline V gene, CDR1 is ENHRY and CDR2 is SYGVKD. CDR3 coding DNA: TGTGCCATCAGTGAGTCTGAGATAGATACGCAGTATTTT. Amino acids: CAISESEIDTQYF.